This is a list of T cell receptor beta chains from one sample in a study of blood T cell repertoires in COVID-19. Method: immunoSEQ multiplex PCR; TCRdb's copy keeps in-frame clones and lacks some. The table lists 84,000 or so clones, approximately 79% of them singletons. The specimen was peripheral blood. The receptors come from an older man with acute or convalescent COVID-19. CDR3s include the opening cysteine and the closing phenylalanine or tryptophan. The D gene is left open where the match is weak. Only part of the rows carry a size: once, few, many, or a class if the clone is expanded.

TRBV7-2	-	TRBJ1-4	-	CASSLWQGSNEKLFF	TGTGCCAGCAGCTTATGGCAGGGATCTAATGAAAAACTGTTTTTT
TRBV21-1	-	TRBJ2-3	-	CASSRGAVDTQYF	TGTGCCAGCAGTCGGGGGGCGGTAGATACGCAGTATTTT
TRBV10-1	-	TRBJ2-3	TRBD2	CASSPTSGGALDTQYF	TGCGCCAGCAGTCCTACTAGCGGGGGGGCCTTGGATACGCAGTATTTT
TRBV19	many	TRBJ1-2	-	CASRPLSATAYGYTF	TGTGCCAGTAGACCCCTCTCAGCGACAGCGTATGGCTACACCTTC
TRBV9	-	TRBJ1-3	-	CASSLGTAGGNTIYF	TGTGCCAGCAGCCTAGGGACGGCGGGGGGAAACACCATATATTTT
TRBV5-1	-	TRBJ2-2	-	CASRPGINTGELFF	TGCGCCAGCAGACCCGGGATCAACACCGGGGAGCTGTTTTTT
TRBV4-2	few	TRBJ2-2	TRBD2	CASSLSGGGVGSGELFF	TGTGCCAGCAGCCTCTCCGGGGGAGGGGTAGGATCCGGGGAGCTGTTTTTT
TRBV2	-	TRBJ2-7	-	CASSEGGPVTYEQYF	TGTGCCAGCAGTGAAGGGGGGCCTGTCACCTACGAGCAGTACTTC
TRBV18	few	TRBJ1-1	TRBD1	CASSLDRGNTEAFF	TGTGCCAGCTCATTGGACAGGGGGAACACTGAAGCTTTCTTT
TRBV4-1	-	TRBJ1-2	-	CASSQVERANYGYTF	TGCGCCAGCAGCCAAGTCGAGAGAGCTAACTATGGCTACACCTTC
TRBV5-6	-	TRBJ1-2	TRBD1	CASSSEGQGILGYGYTF	TGTGCCAGCAGCTCGGAGGGACAGGGAATCTTAGGCTATGGCTACACCTTC
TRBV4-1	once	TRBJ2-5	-	CASSHSGGLGETQYF	TGCGCCAGCAGCCACTCAGGTGGGCTCGGCGAGACCCAGTACTTC
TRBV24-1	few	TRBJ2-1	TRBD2	CATSGSDVREANEQFF	TGTGCCACCAGTGGGTCGGATGTTCGGGAGGCAAATGAGCAGTTCTTC
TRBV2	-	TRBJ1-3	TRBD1	CASSGDSSGNTIYF	TGTGCCAGCAGCGGGGACAGCTCTGGAAACACCATATATTTT
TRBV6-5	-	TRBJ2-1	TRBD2	CASSSRLAGAYNEQFF	TGTGCCAGCAGTTCACGACTAGCGGGAGCCTACAATGAGCAGTTCTTC
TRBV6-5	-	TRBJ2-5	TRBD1	CASRRGQGYQETQYF	TGTGCCAGCAGGAGGGGGCAGGGGTACCAAGAGACCCAGTACTTC
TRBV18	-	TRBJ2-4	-	CASSPDRIVGKNIQYF	TGTGCCAGCTCACCCGACAGAATTGTGGGCAAAAACATTCAGTACTTC
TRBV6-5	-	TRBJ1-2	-	CATVPDRDYGYTF	TGTGCCACTGTTCCGGACAGAGACTATGGCTACACCTTC
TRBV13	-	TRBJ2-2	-	CASSLGQDTGELFF	TGTGCCAGCAGCTTGGGGCAGGACACCGGGGAGCTGTTTTTT
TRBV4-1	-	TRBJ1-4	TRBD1	CASSLGQGAEKLFF	TGCGCCAGCAGCCTCGGACAGGGGGCAGAAAAACTGTTTTTT
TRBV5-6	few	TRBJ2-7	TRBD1	CASSGLGDSYEQYF	TGTGCCAGCAGCGGTCTAGGGGACAGCTACGAGCAGTACTTC
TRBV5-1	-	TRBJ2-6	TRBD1	CASSFVWDRVWSGANVLTF	TGCGCCAGCAGCTTTGTATGGGACAGGGTATGGTCTGGGGCCAACGTCCTGACTTTC
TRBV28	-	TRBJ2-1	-	CASSFLREQFF	TGTGCCAGCAGCTTTCTCCGTGAGCAGTTCTTC
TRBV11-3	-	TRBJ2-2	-	CASSPDSTGELFF	TGTGCCAGCAGCCCTGACAGCACCGGGGAGCTGTTTTTT
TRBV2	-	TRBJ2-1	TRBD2	CASSAGLAIYNEQFF	TGTGCCAGCAGTGCCGGACTAGCAATCTACAATGAGCAGTTCTTC
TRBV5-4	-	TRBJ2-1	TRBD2	CASSRGLAGGEQFF	TGTGCCAGCAGCCGGGGACTAGCGGGGGGTGAGCAGTTCTTC
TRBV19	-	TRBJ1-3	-	CASSIDRDSGNTIYF	TGTGCCAGTAGTATAGACCGGGACTCTGGAAACACCATATATTTT
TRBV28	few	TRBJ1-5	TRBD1	CASSFPTGAGNQPQHF	TGTGCCAGCAGTTTCCCAACAGGGGCTGGCAATCAGCCCCAGCATTTT
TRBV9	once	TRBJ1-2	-	CASSVAPGQEYGYTF	TGTGCCAGCAGCGTAGCTCCAGGGCAGGAATATGGCTACACCTTC
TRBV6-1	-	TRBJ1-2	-	CASSELRGGSYGYTF	TGTGCCAGCAGTGAACTGAGGGGGGGCTCCTATGGCTACACCTTC
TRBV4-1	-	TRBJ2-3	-	CASSQGGGSTDTQYF	TGCGCCAGCAGCCAAGGTGGCGGAAGCACAGATACGCAGTATTTT
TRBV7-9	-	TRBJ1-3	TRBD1	CASSRGTGGAEGNTIYF	TGTGCCAGCAGCCGAGGGACAGGGGGCGCGGAAGGAAACACCATATATTTT
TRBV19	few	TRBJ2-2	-	CASSIAGGTIGELFF	TGTGCCAGTAGTATAGCCGGGGGGACAATCGGGGAGCTGTTTTTT
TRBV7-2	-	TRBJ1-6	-	CASSSQQNSPLHF	TGTGCCAGCAGCTCCCAACAGAATTCACCCCTCCACTTT
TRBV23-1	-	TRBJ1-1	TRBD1	CASSQSGTGGANTEAFF	TGCGCCAGCAGTCAATCCGGGACAGGGGGGGCGAACACTGAAGCTTTCTTT
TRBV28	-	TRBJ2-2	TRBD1	CASSPPGQVGELFF	TGTGCCAGCAGTCCCCCCGGACAGGTCGGGGAGCTGTTTTTT
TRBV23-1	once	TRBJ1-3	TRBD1	CASSRSPGTVSRWNTIYF	TGCGCCAGCAGTCGATCCCCCGGGACAGTAAGTCGTTGGAACACCATATATTTT
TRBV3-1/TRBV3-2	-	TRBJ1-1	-	CASSQVERSEAFF	TGTGCCAGCAGCCAAGTGGAGAGATCTGAAGCTTTCTTT
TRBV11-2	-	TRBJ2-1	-	CASSTTETAYNEQFF	TGTGCCAGCAGCACAACAGAGACAGCTTACAATGAGCAGTTCTTC
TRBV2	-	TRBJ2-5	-	CASSDSGSPSETQYF	TGTGCCAGCAGTGATTCCGGGTCCCCCTCAGAGACCCAGTACTTC
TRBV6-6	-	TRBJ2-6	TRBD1	CASSRTGGLSSGANVLTF	TGTGCCAGCAGTCGGACAGGGGGCCTCTCCTCTGGGGCCAACGTCCTGACTTTC
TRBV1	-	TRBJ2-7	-	CTSSQDNYCNYEQYF	TGCACCAGCAGCCAAGATAACTACTGTAACTACGAGCAGTACTTC
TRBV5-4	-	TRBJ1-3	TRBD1	CASSLQGRLGDTIYF	TGTGCCAGCAGCTTACAGGGGCGACTCGGGGACACCATATATTTT
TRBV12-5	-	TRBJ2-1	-	CASGLGSGLEQFF	TGTGCTAGTGGTTTGGGTAGCGGACTTGAGCAGTTCTTC
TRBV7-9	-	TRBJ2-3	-	CASSHPRQIGTDTQYF	TGTGCCAGCAGCCACCCACGACAGATAGGGACAGATACGCAGTATTTT
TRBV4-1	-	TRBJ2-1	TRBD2	CASSFGLAGALGQFF	TGCGCCAGCAGTTTCGGACTAGCGGGGGCCCTCGGGCAGTTCTTC
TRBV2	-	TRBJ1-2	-	CASRDRHYGYTF	TGTGCCAGCAGAGACAGACACTATGGCTACACCTTC
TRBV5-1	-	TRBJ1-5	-	CASSLGERNQPQHF	TGCGCCAGCAGCTTGGGGGAGCGCAATCAGCCCCAGCATTTT
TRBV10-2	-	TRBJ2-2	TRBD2	CASFRGGLAGENTGELFF	TGCGCCAGCTTTCGTGGGGGACTAGCGGGGGAGAACACCGGGGAGCTGTTTTTT
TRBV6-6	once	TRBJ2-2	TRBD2	CASTAPGGNTGELFF	TGTGCCAGCACCGCCCCGGGGGGGAACACCGGGGAGCTGTTTTTT
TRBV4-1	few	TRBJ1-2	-	CASKPGGVSGYTF	TGCGCCAGCAAGCCAGGAGGGGTAAGTGGCTACACCTTC
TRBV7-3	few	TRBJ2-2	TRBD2	CASSLTGSSGPTGELFF	TGTGCCAGCAGCTTAACGGGGTCTAGCGGGCCCACCGGGGAGCTGTTTTTT
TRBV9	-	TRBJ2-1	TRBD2	CASSSGVLAGGYNEQFF	TGTGCCAGCAGCTCAGGGGTCCTAGCGGGGGGTTACAATGAGCAGTTCTTC
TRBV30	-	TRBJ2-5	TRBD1	CAWSVKDRGGGETQYF	TGTGCCTGGAGTGTTAAGGACAGGGGTGGAGGTGAGACCCAGTACTTC
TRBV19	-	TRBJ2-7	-	CASSMDSYEQYF	TGTGCCAGTAGTATGGACAGCTACGAGCAGTACTTC
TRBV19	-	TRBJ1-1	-	CASSILGGAEAFF	TGTGCCAGTAGTATTTTAGGGGGGGCTGAAGCTTTCTTT
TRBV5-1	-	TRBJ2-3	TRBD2	CASSSPGLAGDLSTDTQYF	TGCGCCAGCAGCTCCCCGGGACTAGCGGGTGACCTTAGCACAGATACGCAGTATTTT